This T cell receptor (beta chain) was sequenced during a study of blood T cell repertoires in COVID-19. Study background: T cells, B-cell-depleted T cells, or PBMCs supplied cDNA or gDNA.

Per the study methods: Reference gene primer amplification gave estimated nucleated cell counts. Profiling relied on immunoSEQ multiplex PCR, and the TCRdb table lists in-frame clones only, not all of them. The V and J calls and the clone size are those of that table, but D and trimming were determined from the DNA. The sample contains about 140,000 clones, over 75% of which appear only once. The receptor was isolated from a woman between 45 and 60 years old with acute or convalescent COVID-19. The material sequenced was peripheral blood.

Here the CDR3 DNA reads TGCGCCAGCAGCCAGGGACTAGCGGGAGAAGGCGAGCAGTACTTC. Translated: CASSQGLAGEGEQYF. The rearrangement joins TRBV5-1 to TRBJ2-7; 14 bases agree with TRBD2. The CDR3 contains 15 residues. The germline V gene has CDR1 SGHRS and CDR2 YFSETQ. The junction had 6 bases not matched to a gene; V was cut back by 4 bases and J by 6 bases. The variable domain in full, completed from reference TRBV5-1 and TRBJ2-7, reads KAGVTQTPRYLIKTRGQQVTLSCSPISGHRSVSWYQQTPGQGLQFLFEYFSETQRNKGNFPGRFSGRQFSNSRSEMNVSTLELGDSALYLCASSQGLAGEGEQYFGPGTRLTVT.